These 16 T cell receptor beta chains share one sample of origin, sequenced in a study of T cell responses to AZD1222 COVID-19 vaccine listed by TCRdb under 2021. Library preparation employed the immunoSEQ multiplex PCR assay. Sourced from immuneACCESS, this table was stored by TCRdb with only in-frame sequences that have V and J called. A share of the clones is absent; for the studies checked, an unresolved V gene accounts for under half, and the remainder has no known explanation. In this sample the table shows 200,000 or so clones, around 92% of which occur a single time. Over 9.5% of the sample is held by the ten biggest clonotypes. The sample's time point, from its label and the paper: baseline before first vaccination. The sample in question was peripheral blood, obtained on day 0 of AZD1222 vaccination. These receptors came from an adult in good health.

The V gene is TRBV3-1 (or the pseudogene TRBV3-2), the J gene TRBJ2-1; 7 bases are a match to TRBD2. Germline-derived CDR1 and CDR2 are LGHDT and YNNKEL (reference sequence). J lost 0 bases, V lost 4 bases, and 3 bases had no gene match. The CDR3 is made up of 15 amino acids. CDR3 sequence: CASSLTSFSYNEQFF. In DNA, the CDR3 is TGTGCCAGCAGCCTGACTAGCTTCTCCTACAATGAGCAGTTCTTC.

CDR3 DNA: TGTGCCAGCTCATCGACACAATACTCGTACCAAGAGACCCAGTACTTC. The encoded protein is CASSSTQYSYQETQYF. The rearrangement joins TRBV18 to TRBJ2-5; no firm D call. Looked up from germline, CDR1 is KGHSH and CDR2 is LQKENI. This CDR3 contains 16 residues. V was cut by 5 bases and J by 0 bases, with 16 bases left in between.

The V gene is TRBV2, the J gene TRBJ2-1; D unclear. This CDR3 region has 12 residues. The germline V gene has CDR1 SNHLY and CDR2 FYNNEI. V dropped 6 bases and J dropped 12 bases, with 15 bases sitting between them. The CDR3 reads CASRPFISRQFF. CDR3 sequence (DNA): TGTGCCAGCAGACCATTCATCTCCAGGCAGTTCTTC.

This chain uses TRBV12-5 with TRBJ1-6; tentatively, D is TRBD1 (5 bases). CDR1 is LGHNT and CDR2 is FRNRAP in the germline V gene. Deletions cut 3 bases from V and 13 bases from J, with 13 bases between. The CDR3 covers 13 residues. The CDR3 spells CASGLPPEGPLHF. The CDR3 DNA sequence: TGTGCTAGTGGTTTACCCCCAGAGGGGCCCCTCCACTTT. The full variable domain, its missing parts supplied by reference TRBV12-5 and TRBJ1-6, is DARVTQTPRHKVTEMGQEVTMRCQPILGHNTVFWYRQTMMQGLELLAYFRNRAPLDDSGMPKDRFSAEMPDATLATLKIQPSEPRDSAVYFCASGLPPEGPLHFGNGTRLTVT.

This chain uses TRBV14 with TRBJ2-3, with a weak D call TRBD2 (7 bases). The germline V gene encodes CDR1 SGHDN and CDR2 FVKESK. Trimming took off 2 bases at V and 1 base at J, with 13 bases between the two ends. The CDR3 is 16 residues long. The CDR3 DNA sequence: TGTGCCAGCAGCCAATTGATCGGGGGGCGCACAGATACGCAGTATTTT. Protein product: CASSQLIGGRTDTQYF.

The chain is built from TRBV5-1 and TRBJ2-3; D may be TRBD2 (5 bases). Germline V gene lookup returns CDR1 SGHRS and CDR2 YFSETQ. This CDR3 is built from 16 residues. V was trimmed by 0 bases and J by 4 bases, leaving 15 bases between them. In DNA form, the CDR3 reads TGCGCCAGCAGCTTGGCAAGCGGTGGGAGCGCAGATACGCAGTATTTT. Protein: CASSLASGGSADTQYF. The full variable domain, in which reference TRBV5-1 and TRBJ2-3 provide the parts outside the CDR3, is KAGVTQTPRYLIKTRGQQVTLSCSPISGHRSVSWYQQTPGQGLQFLFEYFSETQRNKGNFPGRFSGRQFSNSRSEMNVSTLELGDSALYLCASSLASGGSADTQYFGPGTRLTVL.

The CDR3 loop is CASSQEDGANEQFF. As DNA, the CDR3 is TGTGCCAGCAGCCAAGAAGATGGGGCCAATGAGCAGTTCTTC. The chain couples TRBV3-1 (or the pseudogene TRBV3-2) to TRBJ2-1; perhaps TRBD1 as D (5 bases). Deletions cut 0 bases from V and 6 bases from J, with 9 bases between. Germline-derived CDR1 and CDR2 are LGHDT and YNNKEL (reference sequence). The CDR3 totals 14 residues.

The V call is TRBV3-1 (or the pseudogene TRBV3-2), the J call TRBJ2-7, with 9 bases matching TRBD1. Germline assignment: CDR1 LGHDT and CDR2 YNNKEL (reference sequence). Trimming cost V 4 bases and J 4 bases; bases outside gene matches: 8. CDR3 length equals 15 residues. The CDR3 sequence is CASSPQTGGWYEQYF. CDR3 bases: TGTGCCAGCAGCCCGCAGACAGGGGGGTGGTACGAGCAGTACTTC.

The chain combines TRBV5-6 with TRBJ1-1, with D uncertain. In germline, CDR1 is SGHDT, CDR2 YYEEEE. The V end lost 2 bases, the J end lost 5 bases, and 7 bases lay between the germline ends. This CDR3 region has 12 residues. The CDR3 sequence is CASSFVQTEAFF. The CDR3 coding sequence is TGTGCCAGCAGCTTTGTACAGACTGAAGCTTTCTTT.

The J gene is TRBJ1-4, the V gene TRBV4-2; 7 bases map to TRBD1. Germline V gene lookup returns CDR1 LGHNA and CDR2 YNFKEQ. The V and J ends lost 1 base and 3 bases, in that order; junction bases with no gene match: 2. The CDR3 runs to 15 residues. The CDR3 here is CASSQGQGANEKLFF. The CDR3 DNA reads as TGTGCCAGCAGCCAAGGACAGGGTGCTAATGAAAAACTGTTTTTT.

This sequence joins TRBV5-8 and TRBJ1-2, with 10 bases matching TRBD1. The CDR3 totals 12 residues. Per germline, CDR1 SGHTS and CDR2 YDEGEE. Trimming took 10 bases from V and 3 from J; bases not matched to a gene: 3. This CDR3 is CAGTGAHYGYTF. CDR3 DNA: TGTGCCGGGACAGGGGCGCACTATGGCTACACCTTC.

This clone appeared once. The genes are TRBV7-2 and TRBJ2-5; 11 bases are shared with TRBD1. V lost 1 base to trimming and J lost 3 bases; unmatched junction nucleotides: 1. The germline V gene has CDR1 SGHTA and CDR2 FQGNSA. The CDR3 totals 15 residues. CDR3 region: CASSLGTGGKETQYF. DNA for the CDR3: TGTGCCAGCAGCTTAGGGACAGGGGGCAAAGAGACCCAGTACTTC.

The genes are TRBV9 and TRBJ2-1; TRBD2 aligns across 8 bases. This CDR3 region has 15 residues. The ends lost 0 bases at V and 8 bases at J; junction bases unmatched: 7. Germline V gives CDR1 SGDLS, CDR2 YYNGEE. DNA of the CDR3: TGTGCCAGCAGCGTAGGCTTTGCGGGAGGTGATGAGCAGTTCTTC. It encodes CASSVGFAGGDEQFF.

The chain has TRBV28 and TRBJ1-5; D possibly corresponds to TRBD1 (6 bases). The CDR3 spans 13 residues. V was shortened by 5 bases and J by 7 bases, with 12 bases between the two germline ends. Germline-derived CDR1 and CDR2 are MDHEN and SYDVKM. In DNA, the CDR3 is TGTGCCAGCAGTACGGGGGCCGGACAGCCCCAGCATTTT. This encodes CASSTGAGQPQHF.

On this clone itself: One end of the junction fails to match germline, which may point to a read error. This sequence joins TRBV30 and TRBJ1-1; possible D gene TRBD1, 5 bases. This CDR3 comprises 22 residues. Germline loops: CDR1 GTSNPN, CDR2 SVGIG (reference sequence). The CDR3 region is CAWCVGWSGTGINGAMNTEAFF. The CDR3 nucleotides are TGTGCCTGGTGTGTGGGTTGGTCCGGGACCGGGATCAACGGGGCGATGAACACTGAAGCTTTCTTT.

V and J are TRBV5-4 and TRBJ1-3; TRBD1 might be the D (5 bases). V was trimmed by 4 bases and J by 0 bases, leaving 20 bases between them. CDR1 and CDR2 (germline): SGHNT, YYREEE (reference sequence). CDR3 length: 18 residues. CDR3 sequence reads: CASSPRLGRNASGNTIYF. The CDR3 region has the DNA TGTGCCAGCAGCCCCCGTCTGGGACGGAACGCCTCTGGAAACACCATATATTTT.